Reported below is one TCR beta chain. This entry is derived from a study of blood T cell repertoires in COVID-19. Study in general: Specimens from acute and convalescent COVID-19 originated in the United States, Italy and Spain.

The method was immunoSEQ multiplex PCR; TCRdb's version includes in-frame clones alone and lacks a portion of them. The sample records approximately 110,000 clones, 81% being singletons. With 3 bases removed from V and 7 bases from J, the gap between germline ends came to 12 bases. Germline assignment: CDR1 SQVTM and CDR2 ANQGSEA. The CDR3 totals 12 residues. The clonotype comes from a man older than 75 with acute or convalescent COVID-19. The chain recombines TRBV29-1 with TRBJ1-1; D is ambiguous. Sequencing was carried out using peripheral blood. In DNA, the CDR3 is TGCAGCGTTGATTGGGGAGCAGGTGAAGCTTTCTTT. Protein product: CSVDWGAGEAFF.